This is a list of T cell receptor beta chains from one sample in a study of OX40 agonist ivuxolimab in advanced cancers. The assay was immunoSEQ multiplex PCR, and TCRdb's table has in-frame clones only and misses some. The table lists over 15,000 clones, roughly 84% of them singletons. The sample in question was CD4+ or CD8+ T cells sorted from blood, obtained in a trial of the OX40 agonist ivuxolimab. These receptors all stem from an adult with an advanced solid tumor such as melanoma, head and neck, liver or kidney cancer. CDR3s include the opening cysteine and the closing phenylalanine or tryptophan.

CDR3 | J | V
CASSALANTGELFF | TRBJ2-2 | TRBV6-1
CASSERADAYNEQFF | TRBJ2-1 | TRBV9
CASSVDGGGGTEAFF | TRBJ1-1 | TRBV9
CASSQTYQNTEAFF | TRBJ1-1 | TRBV4-1
CASSRDAGGTQYF | TRBJ2-5 | TRBV2
CASSLGTSGTGGTDTQYF | TRBJ2-3 | TRBV5-8
CASSFSYEQYF | TRBJ2-7 | TRBV7-2
CASRQYTTADTQYF | TRBJ2-3 | TRBV5-1
CASSEGNQETQYF | TRBJ2-5 | TRBV11-3
CASLIGQNTEAFF | TRBJ1-1 | TRBV2
CATSREASGGPNEQFF | TRBJ2-1 | TRBV15
CASSRSGPGEDTQYF | TRBJ2-3 | TRBV5-4
CASGLVEDTQYF | TRBJ2-3 | TRBV12-5
CASSYEWTGGETQYF | TRBJ2-5 | TRBV7-8
CASSLFGTGGDGYTF | TRBJ1-2 | TRBV7-9
CASSPRQGLNTEAFF | TRBJ1-1 | TRBV5-1
CASRTGGSYNSPLHF | TRBJ1-6 | TRBV21-1
CALGRDYEQYF | TRBJ2-7 | TRBV30
CASSKAGTGLTSRANVLTF | TRBJ2-6 | TRBV7-8
CASSVFSGGDTEAFF | TRBJ1-1 | TRBV5-1
CASSQERTSGGDEQFF | TRBJ2-1 | TRBV4-1
CATQPRKNTGELFF | TRBJ2-2 | TRBV2
CASSLAGREISGNTIYF | TRBJ1-3 | TRBV5-4
CASSHNHPRTGGTSYNEQFF | TRBJ2-1 | TRBV9
CASSHEALAGGRRYNEQFF | TRBJ2-1 | TRBV14
CASSQTGAEATNEKLFF | TRBJ1-4 | TRBV2
CASSLSTDGPRRYF | TRBJ2-7 | TRBV27
CASRSGAGANVLTF | TRBJ2-6 | TRBV5-1
CSSLANEKLFF | TRBJ1-4 | TRBV20-1
CASSLDTGITNTEAFF | TRBJ1-1 | TRBV5-1
CASRPQGPGNTIYF | TRBJ1-3 | TRBV2
CASSEWADTQYF | TRBJ2-3 | TRBV10-1
CASSPGGGGQETQYF | TRBJ2-5 | TRBV6-1
CASSLAGSTDTQYF | TRBJ2-3 | TRBV7-3
CASSWGQGEGYTF | TRBJ1-2 | TRBV5-1
CASSQTTSGGAVDTQYF | TRBJ2-3 | TRBV4-1
CASSVGGLLDTIYF | TRBJ1-3 | TRBV9
CASSLRGNTEAFF | TRBJ1-1 | TRBV5-1
CSVGLVEETQYF | TRBJ2-5 | TRBV29-1
CASSLLLEAGHGELFF | TRBJ2-2 | TRBV7-8
CASSQGLGEAFF | TRBJ1-1 | TRBV5-1
CASSPGTVYGYTF | TRBJ1-2 | TRBV6-5
CSVDGAAGLADTQYF | TRBJ2-3 | TRBV29-1
CASSLGGWQETQYF | TRBJ2-5 | TRBV7-9
CASNLRDTANEQFF | TRBJ2-1 | TRBV2
CASSLNPDGEQYF | TRBJ2-7 | TRBV7-9
CASSLVGQGGLFF | TRBJ1-4 | TRBV7-8
CASSLEARGFETQYF | TRBJ2-5 | TRBV5-1
CASSWVTEAFF | TRBJ1-1 | TRBV6-6
CASRTQGPDTGELFF | TRBJ2-2 | TRBV11-2
CATRESLENYEQYF | TRBJ2-7 | TRBV23-1
CASSVPSQEQFF | TRBJ2-1 | TRBV7-2
CASSFTGTGRLEQYF | TRBJ2-7 | TRBV6-1
CSAGARLPF | TRBJ1-2 | TRBV20-1
CAISAWRPGQGASSGTGELFF | TRBJ2-2 | TRBV10-3
CASSAHLDSFIPTLGYTF | TRBJ1-2 | TRBV6-4
CASYPTTTLTGQPQHF | TRBJ1-5 | TRBV19
CAISESPQGYLYGYTF | TRBJ1-2 | TRBV10-3
CASSLALRGENYGYTF | TRBJ1-2 | TRBV7-2